This entry concerns a single T cell receptor beta chain. Its antigen is unidentified. The same CDR3 is also encoded by other DNA sequences in this sample. Trimming removed 2 bases from V and 5 bases from J, with 5 bases in between. CDR1 is SGDLS, CDR2 YYNGEE, per germline. This CDR3 is built from 12 residues. This record comes from a study of beta chain features in type 1 diabetes. CD4+ cells of the naive, central memory, regulatory and stem cell-like memory types were sorted via CD45RO/CCR7/CD25/CD127/CD95/CD27. Populations isolated by sorting all had purity greater than 95%. Sequenced material consisted of expressed TCRB transcripts (all of the isolated RNA was reverse transcribed). Sequencing was performed with immunoSEQ multiplex PCR; in TCRdb, only in-frame clones are kept and a portion is missing. The sample has about 150,000 clones, 11% seen once. Study results and caveats: Insertions at VDJ junctions were less frequent in type 1 diabetes patients. These patients also deleted more nucleotides at the same junctions. Within the patient group, naive, central memory and Treg TCRB repertoires appeared more similar to each other than within healthy donors.

This receptor was identified in a man between 18 and 29 years old in good health. Sequencing input: central memory CD4+ T cells from blood. The chain uses TRBV9 and TRBJ1-5, with no clear D. CDR3: CASSVGDQPQHF. The CDR3 DNA reads TGTGCCAGCAGCGTCGGGGATCAGCCCCAGCATTTT.